This T cell receptor beta chain comes out of a study of CD8+CD57+ T cells in acquired aplastic anemia. Genomic DNA templated the TCR beta VDJ and CDR3 profiling. MiXCR, applied by TCRdb to the reads, yields one record per CDR3 protein. This table has around 200,000 distinct CDR3 sequences, around 63% appearing once. Whoever was chosen for sequencing had shown CD8+CD57+ cell expansion by flow cytometry. The material sequenced was sorted CD4+, CD8+, or CD8+CD57+ T cells (not recorded which) from PBMCs. This receptor was identified in a human donor with aplastic anemia.

The CDR3 DNA sequence: TGTGCCATCAGCCCAGGGTATTACGAGCAGTACTTC. Translating it yields CAISPGYYEQYF. The chain joins TRBV10-3 to TRBJ2-7, with a weak D call TRBD1 (5 bases). The CDR3 spans 12 residues. Germline-derived CDR1 and CDR2 are ENHRY and SYGVKD. Trimming pared 6 bases from V and 4 bases from J, leaving 10 bases between.